A selection of T cell receptor beta chains follows, all from one sample in a study of shared clonotypes between healthy human individuals. TCRdb's table, derived via immunoSEQ multiplex PCR, lists solely in-frame clones and lacks some. The table lists roughly 2.2 million clones, 80% to 95% of them singletons. Specimen: naive CD4+ T cells from PBMCs. All receptors come from a man aged 18 to 30 in good health. Some clones in this sample may be carry-over from other donors' samples. Each CDR3 is given with its conserved first and last residue. D genes are given only for firm matches. The listing skips clone size in some rows; elsewhere it reads once, few, many or a size class.

d_call	v_call	j_call	clone_size	cdr3_nt	cdr3_aa
NA	TRBV7-9	TRBJ2-7	NA	TGTGCCAGCAGCTTAGGAATCCAGGGGGGGTACGAGCAGTACTTC	CASSLGIQGGYEQYF
TRBD1	TRBV6-5	TRBJ1-2	NA	TGTGCCAGCACCCGGACAGGGACCCACTATGGCTACACCTTC	CASTRTGTHYGYTF
TRBD1	TRBV10-2	TRBJ1-3	few	TGCGCCAGTAGACAGGGTGCTGGAAACACCATATATTTT	CASRQGAGNTIYF
NA	TRBV7-9	TRBJ1-2	NA	TGTGCCAGCAGCCTGACAGGCCGGGGCGACTATGGCTACACCTTC	CASSLTGRGDYGYTF
TRBD2	TRBV28	TRBJ2-7	NA	TGTGCCAGCAGTTTCTACCCCCGACTAGCGGGATTCTCCTACGAGCAGTACTTC	CASSFYPRLAGFSYEQYF
NA	TRBV28	TRBJ2-7	NA	TGTGCCAGCCTGGACAGCTCCTACGAGCAGTACTTC	CASLDSSYEQYF
NA	TRBV5-1	TRBJ2-7	NA	TGCGCCAGCAGCTTACAGGGTTCCTACGAGCAGTACTTC	CASSLQGSYEQYF
NA	TRBV5-1	TRBJ1-1	NA	TGCGCCAGCAGCGGCGACGGGTATGAAATCACTGAAGCTTTCTTT	CASSGDGYEITEAFF
TRBD2	TRBV4-1	TRBJ2-3	NA	TGCGCCAGCAGCACGACTAGCGGATACACAGATACGCAGTATTTT	CASSTTSGYTDTQYF
NA	TRBV5-1	TRBJ1-5	once	TGCGCCAGCAGCTTGGGACAGAGGGGTCAGCCCCAGCATTTT	CASSLGQRGQPQHF
NA	TRBV10-2	TRBJ1-2	NA	TGCGCCAGCAGTGACACACCCGGGGGTAACTATGGCTACACCTTC	CASSDTPGGNYGYTF
TRBD1	TRBV29-1	TRBJ2-3	NA	TGCAGCGTCGGACAGGGTACCACAGATACGCAGTATTTT	CSVGQGTTDTQYF
TRBD1	TRBV6-4	TRBJ1-1	few	TGTGCCAGCAGAGCGACAGGGGTGGTTGGTGAAGCTTTCTTT	CASRATGVVGEAFF
NA	TRBV7-3	TRBJ2-6	NA	TGTGCCAGCAGCCTAGACCCCGGGGCCAACGTCCTGACTTTC	CASSLDPGANVLTF
TRBD2	TRBV5-1	TRBJ2-3	NA	TGCGCCAGCAGCTTGGAGACTAGCGGACACACAGATACGCAGTATTTT	CASSLETSGHTDTQYF
NA	TRBV27	TRBJ1-1	once	TGTGCCAGCAGGTCCTGGACCTCACAGGCCACTGAAGCTTTCTTT	CASRSWTSQATEAFF
TRBD1	TRBV27	TRBJ2-7	NA	TGTGCCAGCAGAATGACAGGGGCCCCTTCCGAGCAGTACTTC	CASRMTGAPSEQYF
TRBD1	TRBV11-2	TRBJ2-3	NA	TGTGCCAGCAGCTTTTTCCCCGGGACAGACCCTAGCACAGATACGCAGTATTTT	CASSFFPGTDPSTDTQYF
NA	TRBV5-4	TRBJ2-5	once	TGTGCCAGCAGCGAGTCCGGGACAAAAGAGACCCAGTACTTC	CASSESGTKETQYF
NA	TRBV7-9	TRBJ1-4	NA	TGTGCCAGCAGCTTAGCCGGGACATCCGAAAAACTGTTTTTT	CASSLAGTSEKLFF
TRBD1	TRBV9	TRBJ1-2	NA	TGTGCCAGCAGCGTCGCCGGGACAGGGGCAAGTGGCTACACCTTC	CASSVAGTGASGYTF
TRBD1	TRBV15	TRBJ2-7	once	TGTGCCACCAGCAGGGGAGCGACAGGGATTCCCTACGAGCAGTACTTC	CATSRGATGIPYEQYF
NA	TRBV19	TRBJ2-7	NA	TGTGCCAGTAGCACCGGGAGTCCACCAAAGTGGGGGCCATACGAGCAGTACTTC	CASSTGSPPKWGPYEQYF
NA	TRBV19	TRBJ2-3	NA	TGTGCCAGTAGTATAATTGGCAGGGGCACAGATACGCAGTATTTT	CASSIIGRGTDTQYF
NA	TRBV28	TRBJ1-2	NA	TGTGCCAGCAGTTTACAGTTCGGGGACTATGGCTACACCTTC	CASSLQFGDYGYTF
NA	TRBV11-1	TRBJ2-5	NA	TGTGCCAGCAGCCAATGGGCATCGGGGCACCAAGAGACCCAGTACTTC	CASSQWASGHQETQYF
NA	TRBV18	TRBJ2-1	NA	TGTGCCAGCTCAAGGGACTACAATGAGCAGTTCTTC	CASSRDYNEQFF
NA	TRBV27	TRBJ1-4	NA	TGTGCCAGCAGTCCCGTTTTTAATGAAAAACTGTTTTTT	CASSPVFNEKLFF
NA	TRBV4-2	TRBJ2-1	NA	TGTGCCAGCAGCCAACGACTGCGCTCCTACAATGAGCAGTTCTTC	CASSQRLRSYNEQFF